Presented here are 26 T cell receptor beta chains from one specimen sequenced in a study of regulatory T cells in long-lasting Graves disease. Time point denoted: newly diagnosed GD, antithyroid drugs for less than 3 months. Making the TCR library involved RNA that had been extracted from PBMCs. Sequencing libraries for TCR beta were prepared with iRepertoire HTBI primers and Arm-PCR of CDR3 regions. TCRdb re-derived calls from the multiplex PCR reads in MiXCR, one entry per CDR3 protein. The sample contains about 560,000 distinct CDR3 sequences, 15% to 20% of which appear only once. These data were also reused for a study on T cells in Graves' hyperthyroidism and ophthalmopathy.

The sequenced sample was peripheral blood mononuclear cells (PBMCs), obtained at new diagnosis, from a patient treated with antithyroid drugs. All receptors derive from a man aged 18 to 30 with Graves disease.

This clonotype appeared once. A read error may produce the germline difference seen at one junction end. The rearrangement joins TRBV19 to TRBJ1-3; D remains unclear. CDR1 is LNHDA, CDR2 SQIVND, per germline (reference sequence). The CDR3 is 12 residues long. CDR3 coding DNA: TGTGCCACCCGAAGCCCTGGAAACACCACATATTTT. It yields the protein CATRSPGNTTYF.

The CDR3 sequence is CAWSTSYEQYF. CDR3 DNA sequence: TGTGCCTGGAGCACCTCCTACGAGCAGTACTTC. V gene TRBV30 combines with J gene TRBJ2-7; the D is unclear. Germline values: CDR1 GTSNPN, CDR2 SVGIG (reference sequence). The CDR3 is 11 residues long. Trimming left V 3 bases short and J 0 bases short, with 3 bases between.

This clonotype was observed at least ten times. V and J are TRBV2 and TRBJ1-5, with D maybe TRBD1 (6 bases). V was pared by 4 bases and J by 2 bases, with 12 bases between. CDR1 and CDR2 (germline): SNHLY, FYNNEI. This CDR3 region has 15 residues. The CDR3 sequence is CASSAGTWGNQPQHF. The CDR3 nucleotides read TGTGCCAGCAGTGCTGGGACATGGGGCAATCAGCCCCAGCATTTT.

V is TRBV6-1 and J is TRBJ2-2, with D possibly matching TRBD1 (5 bases). From germline, CDR1 is MNHNS and CDR2 SASEGT. CDR3 length equals 11 residues. The V gene lost 6 bases and the J gene lost 8 bases, with 7 bases spanning the gap. The CDR3: CASSTGGELFF. The CDR3 DNA reads as TGTGCCAGCAGCACAGGAGGGGAGCTGTTTTTT.

This clonotype was recorded a few times. The genes are TRBV11-3 and TRBJ2-6; 8 nucleotides line up with TRBD1. This CDR3 has 17 amino acids. The germline V gene has CDR1 SGHNT and CDR2 YENEEA. Losses at the gene ends were 5 bases for V and 0 bases for J; bases not matched to a gene: 6. The CDR3 coding sequence is TGTGCCAGCAGCCCCGGGACAGGAGACTCTGGGGCCAACGTCCTGACTTTC. Translating it yields CASSPGTGDSGANVLTF. Full variable domain (missing parts from reference TRBV11-3 and TRBJ2-6): EAGVVQSPRYKIIEKKQPVAFWCNPISGHNTLYWYLQNLGQGPELLIRYENEEAVDDSQLPKDRFSAERLKGVDSTLKIQPAELGDSAVYLCASSPGTGDSGANVLTFGAGSRLTVL.

This clonotype was observed a handful of times. The chain joins TRBV28 to TRBJ2-7; 7 bases line up with TRBD1. Per the germline V gene, CDR1 is MDHEN and CDR2 is SYDVKM. Trimming cost V 6 bases and J 0 bases; bases outside gene matches: 8. CDR3 length equals 15 residues. The CDR3 nucleotides read TGTGCCAGCAGGGGCGAGACAGGGCACTCCTACGAGCAGTACTTC. Amino acid sequence: CASRGETGHSYEQYF.

V is TRBV4-1 and J is TRBJ2-1; D perhaps matches TRBD2 (6 bases). CDR3 length: 16 residues. Germline CDR1 MGHRA, CDR2 YSYEKL. V lost 5 bases to trimming and J lost 5 bases, with 19 bases between them. The CDR3, as DNA: TGCGCCAGCAGCTCCCAAAAAGGGACTGCCAACAATGAGCAGTTCTTC. Its protein is CASSSQKGTANNEQFF.

This clonotype occurred many times. The chain combines TRBV27 with TRBJ2-1; 12 nucleotides agree with TRBD2. V lost 5 bases, J lost 8 bases, and 7 bases stayed unmatched. The germline V gene has CDR1 MNHEY and CDR2 SMNVEV (reference sequence). CDR3 length: 15 amino acids. The CDR3 spells CASSPTGLAGHEQFF. The DNA of the CDR3 is TGTGCCAGCAGTCCCACGGGACTAGCGGGTCATGAGCAGTTCTTC.

This clonotype was seen many times. The chain uses TRBV7-6 and TRBJ2-5; D possibly corresponds to TRBD2 (5 bases). Germline V gene lookup returns CDR1 SGHVS and CDR2 FNYEAQ. The CDR3 runs to 15 residues. V was trimmed by 1 base and J by 4 bases, leaving 13 bases between them. CDR3 in amino acids: CASSLVARASETQYF. CDR3 sequence (DNA): TGTGCCAGCAGCTTAGTGGCGAGGGCCTCAGAGACCCAGTACTTC.

This clonotype was recorded a few times. This sequence joins TRBV20-1 and TRBJ2-1; TRBD2 matches 10 bases. Germline V gene sequence: CDR1 DFQATT, CDR2 SNEGSKA (reference sequence). The junction had 11 bases not matched to a gene; V was cut back by 1 base and J by 2 bases. The CDR3 is 18 residues long. CDR3 DNA: TGCAGTGCTAGAGCTCGGGGGAGCGGGAGGGCCGCCTACAATGAGCAGTTCTTC. Protein sequence: CSARARGSGRAAYNEQFF.

This clonotype was counted ten times or more. The chain joins TRBV7-8 to TRBJ2-5; 7 positions agree with TRBD1. V lost 5 bases, J lost 6 bases, and 12 bases stayed unmatched. The CDR3 sequence is 15 residues long. The germline CDR1 and CDR2 sequences are SGHVS and FQNEAQ. The CDR3 sequence is CASSLNRGVGKTQYF. The CDR3 DNA reads as TGTGCCAGCAGCCTTAACAGGGGCGTCGGAAAGACCCAGTACTTC.

In its sample, this clonotype was seen many times. The chain links TRBV6-1 to TRBJ1-2, with D possibly TRBD1 on 6 matching bases. Germline values: CDR1 MNHNS, CDR2 SASEGT. CDR3 length: 16 amino acids. The V end was cut by 5 bases, the J end by 0 bases, with 16 bases between. The CDR3 region is CASSPRRTATNYGYTF. The CDR3 DNA follows: TGTGCCAGCAGTCCCCGGAGGACAGCTACTAACTATGGCTACACCTTC.

This clonotype was detected many times. The J gene is TRBJ1-1, the V gene TRBV2; no reliable D call. From germline, CDR1 is SNHLY and CDR2 FYNNEI. Trimming pared 1 base from V and 7 bases from J, leaving 10 bases between. The CDR3 consists of 13 residues. For the CDR3, the DNA is TGTGCCAGCAGTGAAGAGTCAGGCCTTGAAGCTTTCTTT. It translates to CASSEESGLEAFF.

The V call is TRBV11-1, the J call TRBJ1-1; possibly TRBD1 for D (5 bases). The V and J ends lost 10 bases and 4 bases respectively, with 13 bases between them. Germline CDR1 reads SGHAT; CDR2 reads FQDESV (reference sequence). CDR3 length: 12 residues. The CDR3 loop is CATKMGGTEAFF. Here the CDR3 DNA reads TGTGCCACCAAAATGGGGGGCACTGAAGCTTTCTTT.

This clonotype has a count of ten or more. The chain joins TRBV27 to TRBJ2-3, with 12 bases identical to TRBD2. V lost 3 bases, J lost 2 bases, and 3 bases stayed unmatched. CDR3 length: 16 residues. Germline V gene sequence: CDR1 MNHEY, CDR2 SMNVEV (reference sequence). The CDR3 protein is CASSLTSGSDTDTQYF. The CDR3 nucleotides read TGTGCCAGCAGTTTGACTAGCGGGAGTGACACAGATACGCAGTATTTT.

This clonotype has at least ten counts. V gene TRBV20-1 combines with J gene TRBJ2-7; no firm D call. V was pared by 3 bases and J by 0 bases, with 15 bases between. CDR1 is DFQATT and CDR2 is SNEGSKA in the germline V gene (reference sequence). This CDR3 comprises 15 residues. Here the CDR3 reads CSASDGSLSSYEQYF. Written as DNA, the CDR3 is TGCAGTGCTAGCGACGGTTCTCTCAGCTCCTACGAGCAGTACTTC.

The chain combines TRBV11-2 with TRBJ2-6; weak D call: TRBD1 (5 bases). The CDR3 is made up of 16 amino acids. Germline CDR1 reads SGHAT; CDR2 reads FQNNGV. Trimming took 5 bases from V and 3 from J, leaving 14 bases between them. CDR3 coding DNA: TGTGCCAGCAGCGGCTATCAAGGGGTTGGGGCCAACGTCCTGACTTTC. Protein sequence: CASSGYQGVGANVLTF. The whole variable domain, remainder taken from reference TRBV11-2 and TRBJ2-6, is EAGVAQSPRYKIIEKRQSVAFWCNPISGHATLYWYQQILGQGPKLLIQFQNNGVVDDSQLPKDRFSAERLKGVDSTLKIQPAKLEDSAVYLCASSGYQGVGANVLTFGAGSRLTVL.

This clonotype turned up a few times. The chain carries TRBV9 and TRBJ2-7, with D unresolved. This CDR3 contains 14 residues. Trimming cost V 0 bases and J 3 bases, with 10 bases left between them. Germline CDR1 reads SGDLS; CDR2 reads YYNGEE. The CDR3 coding sequence is TGTGCCAGCAGCGTAGATCTCGGCTACTACGAGCAGTACTTC. Encoded protein: CASSVDLGYYEQYF. Full variable domain (outside the CDR3, taken from reference TRBV9 and TRBJ2-7): DSGVTQTPKHLITATGQRVTLRCSPRSGDLSVYWYQQSLDQGLQFLIQYYNGEERAKGNILERFSAQQFPDLHSELNLSSLELGDSALYFCASSVDLGYYEQYFGPGTRLTVT.

The J gene is TRBJ2-4, the V gene TRBV6-1; D possibly uses TRBD1 or TRBD2 (6 bases each). CDR3 length equals 13 residues. Germline V gene data show CDR1 as MNHNS and CDR2 as SASEGT. Trimming pared 7 bases from V and 7 bases from J, leaving 14 bases between. This chain's CDR3 is CASNEGGRNIQYF. The CDR3 nucleotides are TGTGCCAGCAATGAGGGGGGTCGGAACATTCAGTACTTC.

This clonotype was seen only a few times. V gene TRBV4-1 combines with J gene TRBJ2-1, with 9 bases fitting TRBD2. J lost 8 bases, V lost 1 base, and 9 bases had no gene match. Per germline, CDR1 MGHRA and CDR2 YSYEKL. This CDR3 is built from 16 residues. CDR3 region: CASSQVSRGRVHEQFF. The CDR3 DNA reads TGCGCCAGCAGCCAAGTCTCTCGCGGGAGGGTCCATGAGCAGTTCTTC.

In this sample, this clonotype turned up a few times. This CDR3 reads CASSLAGAHNEQFF. CDR3 DNA: TGTGCCAGCTCCTTAGCGGGAGCCCACAATGAGCAGTTCTTC. The J gene is TRBJ2-1, the V gene TRBV6-2 or TRBV6-3, with 9 positions matching TRBD2. The V gene's germline CDR1 is MNHEY and CDR2 SVGEGT. V trimming: 8 bases; J trimming: 5 bases; junction bases outside the gene matches: 7. CDR3 length: 14 residues.

At least ten counts were recorded for this clonotype. The rearrangement uses TRBV12-3 or TRBV12-4 and TRBJ1-1; perhaps TRBD1 as D (5 bases). This CDR3 has 15 residues. With 5 bases removed from V and 4 bases from J, the gap between germline ends came to 17 bases. CDR3: CASSRTVGVATEAFF. Here the CDR3 DNA reads TGTGCCAGCAGTCGAACCGTGGGGGTGGCCACTGAAGCTTTCTTT.

The J gene is TRBJ2-1, the V gene TRBV15, with 7 bases matching TRBD2. This CDR3 is built from 15 residues. From germline, CDR1 is LNHNV and CDR2 YYDKDF (reference sequence). The V segment lost 0 bases and the J segment 7 bases; nucleotides outside the gene matches: 6. The CDR3 sequence is CATSRDLLALNEQFF. The CDR3 nucleotides read TGTGCCACCAGCAGAGATCTACTAGCGCTAAATGAGCAGTTCTTC.

The chain carries TRBV9 and TRBJ2-5, with 7 bases that match TRBD2. Losses at the gene ends were 2 bases for V and 4 bases for J; bases not matched to a gene: 8. The CDR3 consists of 15 residues. From germline, CDR1 is SGDLS and CDR2 YYNGEE. In DNA form, the CDR3 reads TGTGCCAGCAGCGTGGCGGGAGCGGAAATAGAGACCCAGTACTTC. This gives the protein CASSVAGAEIETQYF.

This chain joins TRBV19 and TRBJ2-3, with 10 bases fitting TRBD2. Germline values: CDR1 LNHDA, CDR2 SQIVND (reference sequence). Losses at the gene ends were 10 bases for V and 2 bases for J; bases not matched to a gene: 12. The CDR3 spans 16 residues. CDR3 sequence reads: CATTGLAGDLTDTQYF. CDR3 sequence (DNA): TGTGCCACCACGGGGCTAGCGGGAGACCTCACAGATACGCAGTATTTT.

About this clonotype itself: A far larger clone is one base from this, pointing to a likely read error. The CDR3 DNA sequence: TGCGCCAGCAGCCCCGGGACAAAAGGTGGCGAGCAGTTCTTC. This codes for CASSPGTKGGEQFF. The chain employs TRBV5-1 and TRBJ2-5; possible D gene TRBD1, 6 bases. TRBJ2-1 matches the DNA end more closely, so the J call is doubtful. CDR3 length: 14 amino acids. CDR1 is SGHRS and CDR2 is YFSETQ in the germline V gene.